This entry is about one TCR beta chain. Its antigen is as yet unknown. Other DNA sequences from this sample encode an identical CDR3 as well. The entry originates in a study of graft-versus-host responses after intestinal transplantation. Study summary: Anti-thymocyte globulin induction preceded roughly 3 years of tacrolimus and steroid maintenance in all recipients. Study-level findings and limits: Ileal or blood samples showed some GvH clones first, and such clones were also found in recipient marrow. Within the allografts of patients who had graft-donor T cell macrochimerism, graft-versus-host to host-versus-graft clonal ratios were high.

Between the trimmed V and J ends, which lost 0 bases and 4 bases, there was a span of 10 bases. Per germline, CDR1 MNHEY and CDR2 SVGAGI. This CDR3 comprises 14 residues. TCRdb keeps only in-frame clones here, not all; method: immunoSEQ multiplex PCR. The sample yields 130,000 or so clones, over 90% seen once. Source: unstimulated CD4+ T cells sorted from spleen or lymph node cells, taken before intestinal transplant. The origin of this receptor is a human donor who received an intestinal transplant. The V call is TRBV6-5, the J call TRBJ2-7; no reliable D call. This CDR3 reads CASSYSAGYYEQYF. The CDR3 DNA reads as TGTGCCAGCAGTTACTCGGCCGGATATTACGAGCAGTACTTC.